These 24 T cell receptor beta chains share one sample of origin, sequenced in a study of PD-1 blockade in classical Hodgkin lymphoma. Sequencing was performed with immunoSEQ multiplex PCR; in TCRdb, only in-frame clones are kept and a portion is missing. The table includes roughly 15,000 clones, roughly 77% detected once. All patients relapsed after autologous stem cell transplantation, and brentuximab vedotin exposure varied. Sequences were derived from peripheral blood mononuclear cells (PBMCs), sampled at baseline. All receptors derive from a human donor with classical Hodgkin lymphoma.

The chain combines TRBV30 with TRBJ2-6; D remains unclear. CDR1 is GTSNPN and CDR2 is SVGIG in the germline V gene (reference sequence). This CDR3 spans 13 amino acids. Trimming took 5 bases from V and 0 from J, leaving 5 bases between them. The CDR3 DNA is TGTGCCTGGGACCGCTCTGGGGCCAACGTCCTGACTTTC. This codes for CAWDRSGANVLTF.

The chain recombines TRBV30 with TRBJ2-3, with D possibly TRBD1 on 5 matching bases. CDR3 size: 14 residues. V dropped 0 bases and J dropped 0 bases, with 7 bases sitting between them. CDR1 is GTSNPN, CDR2 SVGIG, per germline (reference sequence). CDR3 nucleotides: TGTGCCTGGAGTGTAGACAGAAGCACAGATACGCAGTATTTT. It encodes CAWSVDRSTDTQYF.

V and J are TRBV12-2 and TRBJ1-1; the D call in the table, TRBD1, was not verified against the DNA. TRBV12-2 is noted as a pseudogene. The CDR3 spans 15 residues. The CDR3 is CASRLANRQGAKAFF. The CDR3 DNA follows: TGTGCAAGTCGCTTAGCAAATCGACAGGGGGCGAAAGCTTTCTTT.

This clone was detected a few times. The chain couples TRBV4-2 to TRBJ1-2; 7 bases map to TRBD1. The CDR3 length is 14 residues. Germline V gene sequence: CDR1 LGHNA, CDR2 YNFKEQ. J was trimmed by 1 base and V by 3 bases; bases with no gene match: 2. The CDR3 region has the DNA TGTGCCAGCAGCCAGGGACAGAATAACTATGGCTACACCTTC. It is translated as CASSQGQNNYGYTF.

This clone occurred a few times. The genes are TRBV12-5 and TRBJ1-3; TRBD1 matches 8 bases. The CDR3 sequence is 14 residues long. The germline V gene has CDR1 LGHNT and CDR2 FRNRAP. V gave up 6 bases and J gave up 2 bases; unmatched junction bases: 3. The DNA for the CDR3 is TGTGCTAGTGGCCGGACAGGGACTGGAAACACCATATATTTT. Translating it yields CASGRTGTGNTIYF.

The genes are TRBV18 and TRBJ1-1; D unclear. Germline values: CDR1 KGHSH, CDR2 LQKENI. CDR3 length: 15 residues. Deletions cut 5 bases from V and 1 base from J, with 14 bases between. Here the CDR3 reads CASSTNEGSNTEAFF. In DNA form, the CDR3 reads TGTGCCAGCTCAACCAACGAGGGATCGAACACTGAAGCTTTCTTT.

This chain joins TRBV9 and TRBJ1-2; no clear D gene. The V and J ends lost 0 bases and 8 bases respectively, with 14 bases between them. This CDR3 spans 14 amino acids. Per the germline V gene, CDR1 is SGDLS and CDR2 is YYNGEE. This chain's CDR3 is CASSVAGSDAGYTF. The CDR3 DNA follows: TGTGCCAGCAGCGTAGCGGGGTCGGACGCCGGCTACACCTTC. The full variable domain, with the rest looked up from reference TRBV9 and TRBJ1-2, is DSGVTQTPKHLITATGQRVTLRCSPRSGDLSVYWYQQSLDQGLQFLIQYYNGEERAKGNILERFSAQQFPDLHSELNLSSLELGDSALYFCASSVAGSDAGYTFGSGTRLTVV.

The chain employs TRBV27 and TRBJ2-3; tentative D call: TRBD2 (5 bases). Germline CDR1 reads MNHEY; CDR2 reads SMNVEV (reference sequence). CDR3 length: 16 amino acids. V gave up 1 base and J gave up 2 bases, with 13 bases separating them. The CDR3 sequence is CASSLFPGFPTDTQYF. The CDR3 nucleotides read TGTGCCAGCAGTTTATTTCCGGGGTTCCCCACAGATACGCAGTATTTT.

The gene calls are TRBV7-9 and TRBJ1-4, with 8 bases fitting TRBD1. The germline V gene encodes CDR1 SEHNR and CDR2 FQNEAQ (reference sequence). CDR3 length equals 13 residues. V lost 10 bases, J lost 8 bases, and 9 bases stayed unmatched. The CDR3 coding sequence is TGTGCCACCACAGGGGGGGTATCAGAAAAACTGTTTTTT. Amino acids: CATTGGVSEKLFF.

Points on this clone: At the DNA level, this CDR3 is encoded by other sequences in the same sample as well. The rearrangement uses TRBV5-8 and TRBJ1-2, with D uncertain. Germline CDR1 reads SGHTS; CDR2 reads YDEGEE. This CDR3 spans 12 amino acids. Trimming stripped 0 bases from V and 5 bases from J, with 5 bases between. CDR3 sequence (DNA): TGTGCCAGCAGCTTGGAGGGTTATGGCTACACCTTC. Residues: CASSLEGYGYTF.

The rearrangement uses TRBV6-6 and TRBJ2-7; TRBD1 matches 7 bases. This CDR3 is 15 amino acids long. Germline CDR1 is MNHNY and CDR2 is SVGAGI (reference sequence). Trimming took 0 bases from V and 5 from J; bases not matched to a gene: 7. The CDR3 bases are TGTGCCAGCAGTTACTCTAGGGAAGGGGGCCACGAGCAGTACTTC. Translating it yields CASSYSREGGHEQYF.

Only one count was recorded for this clone. V and J are TRBV7-9 and TRBJ2-3, with TRBD2 matching 7 bases. The germline gives CDR1 SEHNR, CDR2 FQNEAQ (reference sequence). Unmatched junction bases numbered 8, after V lost 3 bases and J lost 2 bases. This CDR3 region has 16 residues. In DNA form, the CDR3 reads TGTGCCAGCAGCTTCGCGCTAGCGGAGCCCACAGATACGCAGTATTTT. This sequence encodes CASSFALAEPTDTQYF.

The gene calls are TRBV7-2 and TRBJ1-2; the D is unclear. V was trimmed by 6 bases and J by 4 bases, leaving 12 bases between them. The length of the CDR3 is 13 residues. Per germline, CDR1 SGHTA and CDR2 FQGNSA. The DNA for the CDR3 is TGTGCCAGCAGTTTATCCGCCCCCTATGGCTACACCTTC. This encodes CASSLSAPYGYTF.

The CDR3 DNA follows: TGTGCCAGCAAACCTCGGGGGGGCGTGTCTGGGGCCAACGTCCTGACTTTC. Translated, it gives CASKPRGGVSGANVLTF. This rearrangement joins TRBV27 to TRBJ2-6, with TRBD2 identical over 8 bases. The junction had 9 bases not matched to a gene; V was cut back by 7 bases and J by 1 base. This CDR3 is 17 amino acids long. CDR1 and CDR2 from the germline V gene are MNHEY and SMNVEV (reference sequence).

V usage is TRBV5-4 and J usage is TRBJ2-5; 10 bases are a match to TRBD2. The CDR3 sequence is 16 residues long. V gave up 4 bases and J gave up 3 bases; unmatched junction bases: 9. Germline V gene sequence: CDR1 SGHNT, CDR2 YYREEE (reference sequence). CDR3 nucleotides: TGTGCCAGCAGCCAGAGTGGAACTAGCGGGGAAGAGACCCAGTACTTC. This encodes CASSQSGTSGEETQYF.

The V and J genes are TRBV28 and TRBJ2-2; the D gene is possibly TRBD2 (5 bases). The V gene's germline CDR1 is MDHEN and CDR2 SYDVKM. Trimming left V 5 bases short and J 5 bases short, with 9 bases between. The CDR3 length is 13 residues. For the CDR3, the DNA is TGTGCCAGCAGTACGCCGGGGACCGGGGAGCTGTTTTTT. It is translated as CASSTPGTGELFF.

The J gene is TRBJ1-1, the V gene TRBV29-1; D gene ambiguous. Germline CDR1 is SQVTM and CDR2 is ANQGSEA. Trimming took off 4 bases at V and 1 base at J, with 7 bases between the two ends. The CDR3 covers 12 residues. The CDR3 sequence is CSVVPTNTEAFF. Here the CDR3 DNA reads TGCAGCGTTGTCCCGACGAACACTGAAGCTTTCTTT. The variable domain in full, completed from reference TRBV29-1 and TRBJ1-1, reads SAVISQKPSRDICQRGTSLTIQCQVDSQVTMMFWYRQQPGQSLTLIATANQGSEATYESGFVIDKFPISRPNLTFSTLTVSNMSPEDSSIYLCSVVPTNTEAFFGQGTRLTVV.

J is TRBJ1-1 and V is TRBV9; D is unclear. Germline V gene data show CDR1 as SGDLS and CDR2 as YYNGEE. V was shortened by 0 bases and J by 3 bases, with 9 bases between the two germline ends. The CDR3 loop spans 14 amino acids. The CDR3 sequence is CASSVAQIYTEAFF. The CDR3 bases are TGTGCCAGCAGCGTAGCCCAGATATACACTGAAGCTTTCTTT.

The J gene is TRBJ1-4, the V gene TRBV4-1; D remains unclear. CDR3 length: 13 amino acids. Germline V gene lookup returns CDR1 MGHRA and CDR2 YSYEKL. Trimming pared 4 bases from V and 4 bases from J, leaving 7 bases between. Written as DNA, the CDR3 is TGCGCCAGCAGCCTTTGGATTAATGAAAAACTGTTTTTT. It translates to CASSLWINEKLFF.

This clone was seen a few times. The rearrangement joins TRBV27 to TRBJ2-4; TRBD2 might be the D (5 bases). The CDR3 covers 13 residues. Trimming left V 2 bases short and J 4 bases short, with 6 bases between. CDR1 and CDR2 (germline): MNHEY, SMNVEV (reference sequence). Here the CDR3 DNA reads TGTGCCAGCAGTTTACCGGGAAAAAACATTCAGTACTTC. The encoded protein is CASSLPGKNIQYF.

The chain employs TRBV23-1 and TRBJ2-4, with unresolved D. TRBV23-1 belongs to the ORF category, with a function that is uncertain. CDR3 size: 19 residues. The V end was cut by 1 base, the J end by 0 bases, with 19 bases between. The CDR3 region is CASSQFGIRHTEAKNIQYF. The CDR3, as DNA: TGCGCCAGCAGTCAATTTGGTATCAGGCATACGGAAGCCAAAAACATTCAGTACTTC.

The sample holds one count of this clone. V and J are TRBV5-1 and TRBJ2-7, with D tentatively TRBD1 (5 bases). The CDR3 sequence is 14 residues long. Germline assignment: CDR1 SGHRS and CDR2 YFSETQ. Trimming took 3 bases from V and 6 from J, leaving 16 bases between them. In DNA, the CDR3 is TGCGCCAGCAGCTCGACCGGCAGGGCCGGCGAGCAGTACTTC. It specifies CASSSTGRAGEQYF.

The chain joins TRBV4-2 to TRBJ2-2; 13 bases line up with TRBD2. J lost 6 bases, V lost 2 bases, and 0 bases had no gene match. This CDR3 comprises 15 residues. Germline V gene lookup returns CDR1 LGHNA and CDR2 YNFKEQ. CDR3 nucleotides: TGTGCCAGCAGCCAAACTAGCGGGGGGGCCGGGGAGCTGTTTTTT. Its protein product is CASSQTSGGAGELFF.

The chain is built from TRBV7-3 and TRBJ2-3; TRBD2 aligns across 10 bases. The CDR3 covers 16 residues. Germline assignment: CDR1 SGHTA and CDR2 FQGTGA. V lost 5 bases to trimming and J lost 2 bases; unmatched junction nucleotides: 7. The CDR3 region has the DNA TGTGCCAGCAGCCCTGGGACTAGCGCCTTCACAGATACGCAGTATTTT. It yields the protein CASSPGTSAFTDTQYF.